The clone carrying this T cell receptor beta chain was observed at least ten times. The source of the sample is a study of T cells in Graves' hyperthyroidism and ophthalmopathy. The CDR3 has 12 residues. The germline CDR1 and CDR2 sequences are MNHNS and SASEGT. Deletions cut 7 bases from V and 7 bases from J, with 13 bases between. Researchers amplified the TCR beta CDR3 regions from RNA transcripts. Carried out on the TCR CDR3, a first-round RT-PCR used the HTBI primer set. MiXCR was run by TCRdb on the multiplex PCR reads, yielding one entry per CDR3 protein. The table has approximately 330,000 distinct CDR3 sequences, roughly 15% seen once; the top ten hold approximately 35%.

V and J are TRBV6-1 and TRBJ1-2; no firm D call. Sequenced: blood. The TCR comes from a woman aged 40 to 55 with Graves' ophthalmopathy. CDR3 DNA sequence: TGTGCCAGCACTCCCGGTTTGGGTGGCTACACCTTC. This codes for CASTPGLGGYTF.